The entry below gives a single T cell receptor beta chain sequence along with its context. No antigen is known for it. Germline values: CDR1 SGHDN, CDR2 FVKESK. CDR3 length: 13 residues. Trimming cost V 5 bases and J 4 bases, with 11 bases left between them. The data belong to a study of radiation and T cells in renal cell carcinoma. Study findings and constraints: From baseline, blood top tumor clonotypes peaked at 2 weeks post-radiation.

Time point given: baseline pretreatment blood. Treatment in this sample: 15 Gy SBRT to primary tumor, nephrectomy 4 weeks later. After SBRT, blood was collected at 2 and 4 weeks, plus baseline. Sequenced by immunoSEQ multiplex PCR; TCRdb stores in-frame clones only, minus some. The data show 150,000 or so clones, more than 70% seen once. This TCR derives from a woman aged 50 to 60 with renal cell carcinoma. V usage is TRBV14 and J usage is TRBJ1-1; D is unresolved. Sequencing was performed on blood, taken from a patient whose treatment included radiotherapy and nephrectomy. CDR3 loop: CASSKRPSTEAFF. CDR3 nucleotides: TGTGCCAGCAGCAAACGGCCAAGCACTGAAGCTTTCTTT.